These T cell receptor beta chains were read from a single sample in a study of T-cell memory formation after mild COVID-19. TCRdb reprocessed the 5' RACE reads via MiXCR and lists one record per CDR3 protein. The sample includes about 340,000 distinct CDR3 sequences, around 13% of them seen just once. Material: PBMCs or a T cell subset sorted from them (not recorded which). These receptors all stem from a man younger than 35 who had mild COVID-19 (a few samples of this study predate the infection). Cell type and time point are not known. Both conserved end residues are part of each CDR3. D genes are given only for firm matches. Only part of the rows carry a size: once, few, many, or a class if the clone is expanded.

D: TRBD1
J: TRBJ1-1
V: TRBV29-1
size: .
DNA: TGCAGCGGCGCAACAGGGGGTGAAGCTTTCTTT
CDR3: CSGATGGEAFF

D: TRBD1
J: TRBJ1-6
V: TRBV4-2
size: few
DNA: TGTGCCAGCAGCCGATTTCCGGGACAGGGGAATTCACCCCTCCACTTT
CDR3: CASSRFPGQGNSPLHF

D: TRBD1
J: TRBJ2-2
V: TRBV7-6
size: .
DNA: TGTGCCAGCAGCCGAATCTGGACAGGGGGGACCGGGGAGCTGTTTTTT
CDR3: CASSRIWTGGTGELFF

D: .
J: TRBJ1-3
V: TRBV7-2
size: .
DNA: TGTGCCAGCAGCGCCTCGGGGGTTTACTCTGGAAACACCATATATTTT
CDR3: CASSASGVYSGNTIYF

D: .
J: TRBJ2-3
V: TRBV12-3/TRBV12-4
size: .
DNA: TGTGCCAGCAGTCCGAGGGAGGCCACAGATACGCAGTATTTT
CDR3: CASSPREATDTQYF

D: TRBD1
J: TRBJ2-7
V: TRBV12-3/TRBV12-4
size: .
DNA: TGTGCCAGCAGTTTAGGGACAGGGGGCTCTTGGCAGTACTTC
CDR3: CASSLGTGGSWQYF

D: .
J: TRBJ1-2
V: TRBV19
size: .
DNA: TGTGCCAGTACTGGGGGGACGTTTGGCTACACCTTC
CDR3: CASTGGTFGYTF

D: .
J: TRBJ2-1
V: TRBV4-1
size: few
DNA: TGCGCCAGCAGCCAAGAGGGACGACGGGGTAACAATGAGCAGTTCTTC
CDR3: CASSQEGRRGNNEQFF

D: TRBD1
J: TRBJ2-3
V: TRBV5-5
size: many
DNA: TGTGCCAGCAGCGGGGAGGGGACAGGGGGGACAGATACGCAGTATTTT
CDR3: CASSGEGTGGTDTQYF

D: .
J: TRBJ2-7
V: TRBV7-9
size: .
DNA: TGTGCCAGCAGTCTCCCCCCCAAGCAGCCTCCCGACGAGCAGTACTTC
CDR3: CASSLPPKQPPDEQYF

D: .
J: TRBJ1-1
V: TRBV2
size: .
DNA: TGTGCCAGCATAGACAGACTACTAGGCATGAACACTGAAGCTTTCTTT
CDR3: CASIDRLLGMNTEAFF

D: .
J: TRBJ1-3
V: TRBV15
size: few
DNA: TGTGCCACCAGCAGAGCCGCGGCAGCTGGAAACACCATATATTTT
CDR3: CATSRAAAAGNTIYF

D: TRBD1
J: TRBJ2-3
V: TRBV24-1
size: many
DNA: TGTGCCACCAGTGATGGTCGACAGGGAGAGGCAGATACGCAGTATTTT
CDR3: CATSDGRQGEADTQYF

D: TRBD1
J: TRBJ1-2
V: TRBV20-1
size: many
DNA: TGCAGTGCTCCCGAATCAAACAGGGGAGTCAACTATGGCTACACCTTC
CDR3: CSAPESNRGVNYGYTF

D: .
J: TRBJ1-5
V: TRBV10-3
size: few
DNA: TGTGCCATCAGTGAGTCTGGGGCGGACAATCAGCCCCAGCATTTT
CDR3: CAISESGADNQPQHF

D: TRBD1
J: TRBJ2-7
V: TRBV9
size: .
DNA: TGTGCCAGCAGCGTAGGACAGGGGGTTGGCGAGCAGTACTTC
CDR3: CASSVGQGVGEQYF

D: TRBD1
J: TRBJ2-1
V: TRBV7-9
size: few
DNA: TGTGCCAGCCTAACAGGGGGACGGGATGAGCAGTTCTTC
CDR3: CASLTGGRDEQFF

D: TRBD1
J: TRBJ1-2
V: TRBV5-6
size: .
DNA: TGTGCCAGCAGCTTGGGGGCCGGGACAGGGGGCGTCCCCGGTGGCTACACCTTC
CDR3: CASSLGAGTGGVPGGYTF

D: TRBD1
J: TRBJ2-5
V: TRBV7-2
size: .
DNA: TGTGCCAGCAGGGAGAGACAGGGACAAGAGACCCAGTACTTC
CDR3: CASRERQGQETQYF

D: .
J: TRBJ2-3
V: TRBV20-1
size: few
DNA: TGCAGTGCTAGTCGGCCTCAGGGTACAGATACGCAGTATTTT
CDR3: CSASRPQGTDTQYF

D: .
J: TRBJ1-5
V: TRBV4-3
size: many
DNA: TGCGCCAGCAGCCAAGTCGTCAATCAGCCCCAGCATTTT
CDR3: CASSQVVNQPQHF

D: .
J: TRBJ2-6
V: TRBV12-3/TRBV12-4
size: few
DNA: TGTGCCAGCAGGACCTCCTTCAGGGGCTACTCTGGGGCCAACGTCCTGACTTTC
CDR3: CASRTSFRGYSGANVLTF

D: .
J: TRBJ2-5
V: TRBV3-1
size: few
DNA: TGTGCCAGCAGCCAAGTTCTAGAGACCCAGTACTTC
CDR3: CASSQVLETQYF

D: .
J: TRBJ1-1
V: TRBV7-2
size: .
DNA: TGTGCTGCGCGTGGGAACACTGAAGCTTTCTTT
CDR3: CAARGNTEAFF

D: TRBD1
J: TRBJ2-1
V: TRBV6-2/TRBV6-3
size: .
DNA: TGTGCCAGCAGTTCTAGATACGGGACAGACCTAAAGAATGAGCAGTTCTTC
CDR3: CASSSRYGTDLKNEQFF

D: .
J: TRBJ2-1
V: TRBV9
size: few
DNA: TGTGCCAGCAGCGGGGGGGATAAGCAGTTCTTC
CDR3: CASSGGDKQFF

D: TRBD1
J: TRBJ2-5
V: TRBV28
size: .
DNA: TGTGCCAGCAGCTCAACAGGGGGCTTGACCCAGTACTTC
CDR3: CASSSTGGLTQYF

D: TRBD1
J: TRBJ2-7
V: TRBV20-1
size: .
DNA: TGCAGTGCTGGGGACAGGGAGGGCTCCTACGAGCAGTACTTC
CDR3: CSAGDREGSYEQYF

D: TRBD1
J: TRBJ2-7
V: TRBV6-2/TRBV6-3
size: .
DNA: TGTGCCAGCAGTACCCGGGACAGGGGGAGCTACGAGCAGTACTTC
CDR3: CASSTRDRGSYEQYF

D: .
J: TRBJ2-7
V: TRBV6-5
size: .
DNA: TGTGCCAGCTCCCTACAGGCAGGGTCACGCTCCTACGAGCAGTACTTC
CDR3: CASSLQAGSRSYEQYF

D: .
J: TRBJ2-7
V: TRBV4-3
size: few
DNA: TGCGCCAGCAGCCAAGTCCGGGGGTACGAGCAGTACTTC
CDR3: CASSQVRGYEQYF

D: .
J: TRBJ2-5
V: TRBV7-9
size: .
DNA: TGTGCCAGCAGCTTATCGGCTTGGGGTGAGGAAGGAGAGACCCAGTACTTC
CDR3: CASSLSAWGEEGETQYF

D: .
J: TRBJ2-1
V: TRBV12-3/TRBV12-4
size: many
DNA: TGTGCCAGCAGTTTATCCGACGCTGAGCAGTTCTTC
CDR3: CASSLSDAEQFF

D: .
J: TRBJ2-5
V: TRBV4-3
size: many
DNA: TGCGCCAGCAGCCATATTTTGAGATATTCCGACCAGTACTTC
CDR3: CASSHILRYSDQYF

D: .
J: TRBJ1-6
V: TRBV27
size: few
DNA: TGTGCCAGCAGTCCCGGACTCAATTCACCCCTCCACTTT
CDR3: CASSPGLNSPLHF

D: TRBD1
J: TRBJ2-3
V: TRBV15
size: .
DNA: TGTGCCACCAGCAGCGGGACAGTTAGCACAGATACGCAGTATTTT
CDR3: CATSSGTVSTDTQYF

D: .
J: TRBJ2-1
V: TRBV28
size: few
DNA: TGTGCCAGTGGCCCAGGGTGGGCCGATGAGCAGTTCTTC
CDR3: CASGPGWADEQFF

D: TRBD1
J: TRBJ1-5
V: TRBV6-2/TRBV6-3
size: .
DNA: TGTGCCAGCAGGACACCGGGACAGGGGTTCAGTCAGCCCCAGCATTTT
CDR3: CASRTPGQGFSQPQHF

D: .
J: TRBJ2-7
V: TRBV5-1
size: .
DNA: TGCGCCAGCAGCTTGGAGGCAGGGCCGGGGGAGCAGTACTTC
CDR3: CASSLEAGPGEQYF

D: .
J: TRBJ2-5
V: TRBV12-3/TRBV12-4
size: .
DNA: TGTGCCAGCAGTTTCGTGAGAGAGACCCAGCACTTC
CDR3: CASSFVRETQHF

D: TRBD1
J: TRBJ1-1
V: TRBV20-1
size: .
DNA: TGCAGTGCTAGAGACCGGGACAGGGGGTACACTGAAGCTTTCTTT
CDR3: CSARDRDRGYTEAFF

D: TRBD1
J: TRBJ2-2
V: TRBV12-3/TRBV12-4
size: few
DNA: TGTGCCAGCAGGCTACCGACAGGGGGAACCGGGGAGCTGTTTTTT
CDR3: CASRLPTGGTGELFF

D: .
J: TRBJ2-3
V: TRBV9
size: few
DNA: TGTGCCAGCAGCGCCACCGCTGGGAGCACAGATACGCAGTATTTT
CDR3: CASSATAGSTDTQYF

D: .
J: TRBJ2-4
V: TRBV5-1
size: .
DNA: TGCGCCAGCAGCCGGGCCACGGGCAGGGGTTCCATTCAGTACTTC
CDR3: CASSRATGRGSIQYF

D: .
J: TRBJ2-3
V: TRBV5-8
size: .
DNA: TGTGCCAGCAGCTTTCGGCAGGCCCTAGATACGCAGTATTTT
CDR3: CASSFRQALDTQYF

D: .
J: TRBJ1-1
V: TRBV13
size: few
DNA: TGTGCCAGCAGGAGCTATGACTTCAGGACAGTTGAAGCTTTCTTT
CDR3: CASRSYDFRTVEAFF

D: TRBD2
J: TRBJ2-5
V: TRBV7-8
size: .
DNA: TGTGCCAGCAGCTTCACCGACGGGGGGGAGACCCAGTACTTC
CDR3: CASSFTDGGETQYF

D: .
J: TRBJ1-4
V: TRBV4-3
size: few
DNA: TGCGCCAGCAGCCAAGAAGTGGGGCGCTATAATGAAAAACTGTTTTTT
CDR3: CASSQEVGRYNEKLFF

D: TRBD2
J: TRBJ2-3
V: TRBV3-1
size: .
DNA: TGTGCCAGCAGCCAGGGACTAGCGGGGCCCACCGACGATGCAGATACGCAGTATTTT
CDR3: CASSQGLAGPTDDADTQYF

D: TRBD2
J: TRBJ2-5
V: TRBV7-7
size: .
DNA: TGTGCTAGCAGCGCGGGGGGGCTCGGAGAGACCCAGTACTTC
CDR3: CASSAGGLGETQYF

D: TRBD1
J: TRBJ2-1
V: TRBV19
size: .
DNA: TGTGCCAGTAGTGTCTACAGGGGAAAGTCCTACAATGAGCAGTTCTTC
CDR3: CASSVYRGKSYNEQFF

D: .
J: TRBJ1-1
V: TRBV2
size: many
DNA: TGTGCGAGTGGTGGCGCTGAAGCTTTCTTT
CDR3: CASGGAEAFF

D: .
J: TRBJ2-3
V: TRBV5-6
size: few
DNA: TGTGCCAGCAGCGGGTTAGAAACCACAGATACGCAGTATTTT
CDR3: CASSGLETTDTQYF